This T cell receptor (beta chain) was found in a study of blood T cell repertoires in COVID-19. Study-level background: Acute and convalescent COVID-19 specimens originated in the United States, Italy and Spain.

Data came from immunoSEQ multiplex PCR; TCRdb stores just in-frame clones and leaves some out. The sample has about 100,000 clones, 70% to 90% seen once. J gave up 1 base and V 5 bases, and 5 bases lay outside the gene matches. Germline V gene data show CDR1 as SNHLY and CDR2 as FYNNEI. The CDR3 extends over 15 amino acids. The sample holds one count of this clone. The sequencing input was peripheral blood. The origin of this receptor is a man aged 50-59 years with active or convalescent COVID-19. The chain combines TRBV2 with TRBJ2-7; 10 bases are a match to TRBD2. In DNA, the CDR3 is TGTGCCAGCAGTCGACTAGCGGGTCTATCCTACGAGCAGTACTTC. It encodes CASSRLAGLSYEQYF.